This T cell receptor (beta chain) was captured by sequencing in a study of cytomegalovirus exposure and HLA in healthy donors. Study-level background: There were 90 million to 140 million unique TCR beta sequences, drawn from approximately 180 million T cells, in an earlier analysis. Study outcomes and limitations: Cytomegalovirus status was reportedly diagnosed by the classifier with high sensitivity and specificity. Investigators reported 150 to 200 TCR beta chains as tied to cytomegalovirus.

PCR involved 60 Vbeta and 13 Jbeta primers. Data came from immunoSEQ multiplex PCR; TCRdb stores just in-frame clones and leaves some out. The sample shows fewer than 200,000 clones, around 80% of them seen only once. About this clone: Antigen: not known.

What was sequenced was PBMCs. This receptor was taken from a female donor in good health and CMV-seronegative.

The CDR3 region is CASRTGYGSYEQYF. In DNA, the CDR3 is TGTGCCAGTAGAACAGGGTACGGGTCCTACGAGCAGTACTTC. J is TRBJ2-7 and V is TRBV19, with D tentatively TRBD1 (6 bases). Germline V gene data show CDR1 as LNHDA and CDR2 as SQIVND (reference sequence). With 6 bases removed from V and 1 base from J, the gap between germline ends came to 13 bases. CDR3 length: 14 amino acids.